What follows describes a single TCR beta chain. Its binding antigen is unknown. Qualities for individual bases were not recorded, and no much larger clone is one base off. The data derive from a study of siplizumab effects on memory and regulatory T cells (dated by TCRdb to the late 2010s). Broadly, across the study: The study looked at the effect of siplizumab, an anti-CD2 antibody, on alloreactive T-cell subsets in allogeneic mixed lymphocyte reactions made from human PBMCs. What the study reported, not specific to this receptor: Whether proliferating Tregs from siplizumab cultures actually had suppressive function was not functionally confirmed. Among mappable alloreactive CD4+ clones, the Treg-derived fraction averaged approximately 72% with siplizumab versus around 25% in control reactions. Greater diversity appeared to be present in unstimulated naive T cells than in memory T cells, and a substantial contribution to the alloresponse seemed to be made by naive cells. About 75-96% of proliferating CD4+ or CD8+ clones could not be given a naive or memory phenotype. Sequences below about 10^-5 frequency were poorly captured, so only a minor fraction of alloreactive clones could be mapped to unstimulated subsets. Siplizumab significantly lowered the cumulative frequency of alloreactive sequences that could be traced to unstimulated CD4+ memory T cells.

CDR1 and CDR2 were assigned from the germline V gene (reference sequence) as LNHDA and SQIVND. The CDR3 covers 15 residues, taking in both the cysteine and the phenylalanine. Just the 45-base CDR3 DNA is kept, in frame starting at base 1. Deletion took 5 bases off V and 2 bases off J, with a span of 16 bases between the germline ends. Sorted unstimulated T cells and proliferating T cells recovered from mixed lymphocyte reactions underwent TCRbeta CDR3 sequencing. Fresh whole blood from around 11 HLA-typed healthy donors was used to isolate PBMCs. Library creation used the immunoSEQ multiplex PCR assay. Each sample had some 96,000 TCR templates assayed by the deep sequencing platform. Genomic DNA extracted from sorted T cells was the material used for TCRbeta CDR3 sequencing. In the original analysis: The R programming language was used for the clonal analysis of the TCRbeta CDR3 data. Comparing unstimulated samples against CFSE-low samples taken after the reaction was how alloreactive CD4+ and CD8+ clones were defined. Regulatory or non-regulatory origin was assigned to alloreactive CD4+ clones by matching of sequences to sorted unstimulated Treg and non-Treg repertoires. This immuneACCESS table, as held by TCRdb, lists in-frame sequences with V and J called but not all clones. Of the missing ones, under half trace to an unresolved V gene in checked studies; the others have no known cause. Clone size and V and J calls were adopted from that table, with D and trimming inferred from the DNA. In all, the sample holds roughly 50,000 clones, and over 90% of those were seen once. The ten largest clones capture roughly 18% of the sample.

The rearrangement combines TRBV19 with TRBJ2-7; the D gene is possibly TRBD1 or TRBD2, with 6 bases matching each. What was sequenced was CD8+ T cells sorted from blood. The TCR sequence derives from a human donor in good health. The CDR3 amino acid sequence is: CASSGGQGPAYEQYF. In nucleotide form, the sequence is TGTGCCAGTAGTGGGGGGCAGGGTCCAGCCTACGAGCAGTACTTC.